The entry below gives a single T cell receptor (beta chain) sequence along with its context. The antigen is not known. It was with a sample-barcoded 5' primer and a J-beta primer mix that a second PCR of roughly 7 to 12 cycles was run. Via MiXCR, TCRdb re-called the 5' RACE reads, giving one row per CDR3 protein. Of 750,000 to 950,000 distinct CDR3 sequences listed, roughly 24% were seen once; the top ten hold 2.5% to 3.5%. The source of the sample is a study of blood T cells in healthy people across ages. Study-wide findings and caveats: Estimated diversity, derived from one million T cells, was regarded as an underestimate.

CDR3 length: 16 amino acids. The germline CDR1 and CDR2 sequences are MNHEY and SVGAGI. Trimming left V 0 bases short and J 2 bases short, with 13 bases between. Separately, the same data were catalogued under a study of T cells of mothers and their children. That paper states: Every mother supplied over 10 million TCR beta CDR3 reads and every child some 3 million. Whether related or unrelated, pairs show similar shaping of TCR recombination output by thymic selection.

Material: blood. The TCR comes from a boy between 10 and 17 years old in good health. V usage is TRBV6-5 and J usage is TRBJ1-2; D is perhaps TRBD1 (6 bases). The CDR3 loop reads CASSYSRYRGNYGYTF. CDR3 nucleotide sequence: TGTGCCAGCAGTTACTCTAGGTATAGGGGGAACTATGGCTACACCTTC.